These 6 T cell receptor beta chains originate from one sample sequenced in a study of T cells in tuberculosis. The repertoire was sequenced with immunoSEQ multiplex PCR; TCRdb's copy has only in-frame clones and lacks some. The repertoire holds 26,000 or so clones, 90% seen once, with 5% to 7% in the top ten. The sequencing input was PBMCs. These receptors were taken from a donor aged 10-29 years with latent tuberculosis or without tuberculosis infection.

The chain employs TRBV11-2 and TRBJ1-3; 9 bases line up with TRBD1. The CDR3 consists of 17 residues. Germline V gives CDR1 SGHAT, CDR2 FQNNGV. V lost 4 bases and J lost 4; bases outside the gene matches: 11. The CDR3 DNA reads TGTGCCAGCAGCTCCTCAACAGGGGGCTTAGGGGGAAACACCATATATTTT. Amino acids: CASSSSTGGLGGNTIYF.

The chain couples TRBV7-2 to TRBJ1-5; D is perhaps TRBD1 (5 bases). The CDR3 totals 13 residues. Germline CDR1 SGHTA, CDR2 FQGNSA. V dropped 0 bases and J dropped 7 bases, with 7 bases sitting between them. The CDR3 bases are TGTGCCAGCAGCTTAGCGAAGGGGCAGCCCCAGCATTTT. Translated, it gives CASSLAKGQPQHF. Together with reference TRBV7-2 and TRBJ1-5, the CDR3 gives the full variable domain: GAGVSQSPSNKVTEKGKDVELRCDPISGHTALYWYRQSLGQGLEFLIYFQGNSAPDKSGLPSDRFSAERTGGSVSTLTIQRTQQEDSAVYLCASSLAKGQPQHFGDGTRLSIL.

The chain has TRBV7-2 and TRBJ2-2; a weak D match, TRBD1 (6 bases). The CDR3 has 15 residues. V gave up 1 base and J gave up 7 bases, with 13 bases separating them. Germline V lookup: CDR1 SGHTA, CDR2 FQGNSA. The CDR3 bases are TGTGCCAGCAGCTTAGAAGTGTCAGGGGTCGGGGAGCTGTTTTTT. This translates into CASSLEVSGVGELFF. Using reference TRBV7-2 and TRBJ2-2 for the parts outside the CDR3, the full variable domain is GAGVSQSPSNKVTEKGKDVELRCDPISGHTALYWYRQSLGQGLEFLIYFQGNSAPDKSGLPSDRFSAERTGGSVSTLTIQRTQQEDSAVYLCASSLEVSGVGELFFGEGSRLTVL.

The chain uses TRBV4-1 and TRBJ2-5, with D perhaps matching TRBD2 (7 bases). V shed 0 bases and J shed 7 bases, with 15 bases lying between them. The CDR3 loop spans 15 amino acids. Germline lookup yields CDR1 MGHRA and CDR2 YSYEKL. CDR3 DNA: TGCGCCAGCAGCCAAGATCCCGGGGGGCTCGGGACCCAGTACTTC. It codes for CASSQDPGGLGTQYF.

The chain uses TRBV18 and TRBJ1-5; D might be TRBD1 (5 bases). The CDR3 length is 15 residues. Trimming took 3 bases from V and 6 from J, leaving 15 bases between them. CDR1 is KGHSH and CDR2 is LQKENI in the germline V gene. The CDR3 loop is CASSPPGQGGQPQHF. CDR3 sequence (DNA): TGTGCCAGCTCACCCCCCGGGCAGGGTGGTCAGCCCCAGCATTTT. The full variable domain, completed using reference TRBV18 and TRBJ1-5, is NAGVMQNPRHLVRRRGQEARLRCSPMKGHSHVYWYRQLPEEGLKFMVYLQKENIIDESGMPKERFSAEFPKEGPSILRIQQVVRGDSAAYFCASSPPGQGGQPQHFGDGTRLSIL.

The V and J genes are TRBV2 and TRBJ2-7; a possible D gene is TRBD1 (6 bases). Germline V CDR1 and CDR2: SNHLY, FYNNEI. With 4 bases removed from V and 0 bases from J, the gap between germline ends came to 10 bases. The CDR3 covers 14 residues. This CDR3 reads CASSVWDTSYEQYF. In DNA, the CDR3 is TGTGCCAGCAGTGTATGGGACACCTCCTACGAGCAGTACTTC. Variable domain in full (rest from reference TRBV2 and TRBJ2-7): EPEVTQTPSHQVTQMGQEVILRCVPISNHLYFYWYRQILGQKVEFLVSFYNNEISEKSEIFDDQFSVERPDGSNFTLKIRSTKLEDSAMYFCASSVWDTSYEQYFGPGTRLTVT.